The rows below give T cell receptor beta chains drawn from one sample of a study of PD-1 blockade in classical Hodgkin lymphoma. Repertoires were generated with immunoSEQ multiplex PCR, while TCRdb's copy carries only in-frame clones and drops some. The sample holds roughly 34,000 clones, 94% seen once. The sample comprised peripheral blood mononuclear cells (PBMCs). Receptor source: a human donor with classical Hodgkin lymphoma. The CDR3 runs from the conserved cysteine through the conserved F or W. The D gene is left open where the match is weak. Rows give clone size only sometimes, using once, few, many, or a class for an expanded clone.

size: few; V: TRBV27; D: -; J: TRBJ2-7; CDR3: CASSLRGAYEQYF; DNA: TGTGCCAGCAGTTTACGAGGGGCCTACGAGCAGTACTTC
size: -; V: TRBV5-4; D: -; J: TRBJ1-2; CDR3: CASSLGLLLIDGYTF; DNA: TGTGCCAGCAGCTTGGGACTCCTGCTAATCGATGGCTACACCTTC
size: -; V: TRBV28; D: -; J: TRBJ1-5; CDR3: CASRGNQPQHF; DNA: TGTGCCAGCAGGGGCAATCAGCCCCAGCATTTT
size: -; V: TRBV7-6; D: TRBD2; J: TRBJ2-5; CDR3: CASSSSGTETQYF; DNA: TGTGCCAGCAGCTCTAGCGGGACAGAGACCCAGTACTTC
size: -; V: TRBV15; D: -; J: TRBJ2-4; CDR3: CATSRGKNIQYF; DNA: TGTGCCACCAGCAGAGGTAAAAACATTCAGTACTTC
size: -; V: TRBV11-1; D: TRBD2; J: TRBJ2-5; CDR3: CASSLGAGVGETQYF; DNA: TGTGCCAGCAGCTTAGGGGCGGGAGTGGGAGAGACCCAGTACTTC
size: -; V: TRBV7-8; D: -; J: TRBJ1-1; CDR3: CASSVLQMNTEAFF; DNA: TGTGCCAGCAGTGTATTACAAATGAACACTGAAGCTTTCTTT
size: once; V: TRBV12-2; D: -; J: TRBJ2-7; CDR3: CASRLRRTSGSEYEQYF; DNA: TGTGCAAGTCGCTTGAGGCGGACTAGCGGGAGTGAATACGAGCAGTACTTC
size: once; V: TRBV5-4; D: -; J: TRBJ2-7; CDR3: CASSWGLSPTYEQYF; DNA: TGTGCCAGCAGCTGGGGTTTAAGCCCTACCTACGAGCAGTACTTC
size: -; V: TRBV5-1; D: -; J: TRBJ2-3; CDR3: CASSLFTDTQYF; DNA: TGCGCCAGCAGCTTGTTCACAGATACGCAGTATTTT
size: -; V: TRBV7-2; D: -; J: TRBJ1-5; CDR3: CASSPREGDQPQHF; DNA: TGTGCCAGCAGCCCTAGGGAAGGGGATCAGCCCCAGCATTTT
size: -; V: TRBV6-6; D: TRBD1; J: TRBJ1-6; CDR3: CASKLTGVNSPLHF; DNA: TGTGCCAGCAAACTGACAGGGGTTAATTCACCCCTCCACTTT
size: -; V: TRBV7-2; D: -; J: TRBJ2-7; CDR3: CASSLALGNSYEQYF; DNA: TGTGCCAGCAGCTTAGCCCTAGGAAACTCCTACGAGCAGTACTTC
size: -; V: TRBV28; D: -; J: TRBJ2-7; CDR3: CASSLPGGEISEQYF; DNA: TGTGCCAGCAGTTTACCAGGTGGGGAAATTTCGGAGCAGTACTTC
size: -; V: TRBV6-5; D: -; J: TRBJ2-3; CDR3: CASRAFRTDTQYF; DNA: TGTGCCAGCCGGGCCTTCCGCACAGATACGCAGTATTTT
size: -; V: TRBV7-2; D: -; J: TRBJ1-4; CDR3: CASSLTRRNEKLFF; DNA: TGTGCCAGCAGCTTAACACGGAGGAATGAAAAACTGTTTTTT
size: -; V: TRBV9; D: -; J: TRBJ2-7; CDR3: CASSSTPYEQYF; DNA: TGTGCCAGCAGCTCTACTCCCTACGAGCAGTACTTC
size: -; V: TRBV19; D: -; J: TRBJ1-2; CDR3: CASSRLQGYYGYTF; DNA: TGTGCCAGCTCGCGATTGCAGGGGTACTATGGCTACACCTTC
size: -; V: TRBV7-9; D: -; J: TRBJ1-6; CDR3: CAVAGPPSPLHF; DNA: TGTGCCGTTGCGGGTCCGCCTTCACCCCTCCACTTT
size: -; V: TRBV2; D: TRBD2; J: TRBJ2-3; CDR3: CASRSGTSGGRTQYF; DNA: TGTGCCAGCAGAAGTGGGACTAGCGGGGGCCGTACGCAGTATTTT
size: -; V: TRBV7-9; D: TRBD1; J: TRBJ1-2; CDR3: CASSSTGGALGYTF; DNA: TGTGCCAGCAGTTCGACAGGGGGCGCGTTAGGCTACACCTTC